One sample yielded the 2 T cell receptor beta chains listed below, sequenced in a study of blood T cell repertoires in COVID-19. Using immunoSEQ multiplex PCR, the repertoire was profiled, and TCRdb retains in-frame clones only, with some absent. This repertoire shows about 60,000 clones, less than 85% found once; its top ten account for around a sixth. The sequencing sample was made of peripheral blood. The receptor source for this set is a man in his 70s with active COVID-19.

This chain connects TRBV19 to TRBJ2-4; 9 bases line up with TRBD1. V trimming: 2 bases; J trimming: 9 bases; junction bases outside the gene matches: 5. Looked up from germline, CDR1 is LNHDA and CDR2 is SQIVND (reference sequence). The CDR3 has 14 residues. CDR3 sequence: CASSITGGSGIQYF. Here the CDR3 DNA reads TGTGCCAGTAGTATAACAGGGGGCTCGGGCATTCAGTACTTC.

This chain joins TRBV4-3 and TRBJ1-2; TRBD1 matches at 10 bases. This CDR3 has 14 amino acids. V shed 2 bases, J shed 9 bases, and the junction held 6 bases outside the gene matches. CDR1 and CDR2 from the germline V gene are LGHNA and YSLEER. The CDR3 sequence: CASSQTTGGASYTF. The DNA for the CDR3 is TGCGCCAGCAGCCAAACGACAGGGGGCGCGAGCTACACCTTC.